This entry lists 17 T cell receptor beta chains sequenced from one sample in a study of cytomegalovirus exposure and HLA in healthy donors. With 60 Vbeta and 13 Jbeta primers, the PCR was carried out. Data came from immunoSEQ multiplex PCR; TCRdb stores just in-frame clones and leaves some out. The table shows 140,000 or so clones, with over 55% occurring only once. What was sequenced was PBMCs. These receptors all stem from a man aged 40-55 years in good health and CMV-seronegative.

The sample holds a few counts of this clone. The chain employs TRBV4-2 and TRBJ1-1; perhaps TRBD1 as D (6 bases). This CDR3 contains 13 residues. Trimming took 1 base from V and 3 from J, leaving 6 bases between them. Per the germline V gene, CDR1 is LGHNA and CDR2 is YNFKEQ. CDR3 in amino acids: CASSQAGDTEAFF. The CDR3 DNA sequence: TGTGCCAGCAGCCAAGCAGGGGACACTGAAGCTTTCTTT.

This clone came up once. This sequence joins TRBV19 and TRBJ2-1, with 8 bases fitting TRBD2. There are 16 residues in the CDR3. Unmatched junction bases numbered 7, after V lost 6 bases and J lost 0 bases. CDR1 and CDR2 (germline): LNHDA, SQIVND (reference sequence). CDR3 region: CASRRLGTSSYNEQFF. The CDR3 nucleotides read TGTGCCAGTAGGCGTCTAGGGACTAGCTCCTACAATGAGCAGTTCTTC.

Only a few counts were recorded for this clone. The chain couples TRBV6-1 to TRBJ2-7; 7 bases match TRBD1. Germline V gene data show CDR1 as MNHNS and CDR2 as SASEGT. The CDR3 runs 15 residues. V was pared by 1 base and J by 2 bases, with 5 bases of the junction left unmatched. CDR3 sequence: CASSEDFGTAYEQYF. In DNA form, the CDR3 reads TGTGCCAGCAGTGAAGATTTTGGGACAGCCTACGAGCAGTACTTC.

V gene TRBV6-6 combines with J gene TRBJ2-3; 9 bases map to TRBD2. CDR3 length equals 14 residues. Trimming at V came to 5 bases and at J to 5 bases, leaving 5 bases not matched to a gene. Germline lookup yields CDR1 MNHNY and CDR2 SVGAGI (reference sequence). The DNA of the CDR3 is TGTGCCAGCAGTCCGGCAGCGGGGGGAGATACGCAGTATTTT. Its protein is CASSPAAGGDTQYF.

The rearrangement joins TRBV5-6 to TRBJ1-2; 8 bases align to TRBD1. Germline V gives CDR1 SGHDT, CDR2 YYEEEE. The CDR3 is 16 residues long. The V and J ends lost 4 bases and 3 bases, in that order; junction bases with no gene match: 11. The CDR3 sequence: CASSGTQGAIDYGYTF. The CDR3, as DNA: TGTGCCAGCAGCGGGACCCAGGGGGCGATTGACTATGGCTACACCTTC.

V and J are TRBV7-8 and TRBJ2-1; 7 nucleotides align to TRBD1. This CDR3 has 14 amino acids. Trimming at V came to 5 bases and at J to 10 bases, leaving 11 bases not matched to a gene. Germline CDR1 and CDR2: SGHVS and FQNEAQ. The CDR3 sequence: CASSLGGNSHEQFF. The CDR3 region has the DNA TGTGCCAGCAGCCTAGGGGGCAATAGCCACGAGCAGTTCTTC. Full variable domain (missing parts from reference TRBV7-8 and TRBJ2-1): GAGVSQSPRYKVAKRGQDVALRCDPISGHVSLFWYQQALGQGPEFLTYFQNEAQLDKSGLPSDRFFAERPEGSVSTLKIQRTQQEDSAVYLCASSLGGNSHEQFFGPGTRLTVL.

The V and J genes are TRBV9 and TRBJ2-3, with 8 bases fitting TRBD1. The junction had 12 bases not matched to a gene; V was cut back by 3 bases and J by 3 bases. This CDR3 is built from 17 residues. CDR1 and CDR2 from the germline V gene are SGDLS and YYNGEE. CDR3 sequence reads: CASSAPGEDRVTDTQYF. In DNA form, the CDR3 reads TGTGCCAGCAGCGCCCCCGGTGAGGACAGGGTGACAGATACGCAGTATTTT.

The gene calls are TRBV6-5 and TRBJ1-1; D possibly corresponds to TRBD1 (6 bases). The V gene's germline CDR1 is MNHEY and CDR2 SVGAGI. The CDR3 has 12 residues. V was shortened by 6 bases and J by 11 bases, with 16 bases between the two germline ends. The CDR3 nucleotides read TGTGCCAGCAGCGCCGTGGGGGCCGGGGCTTTCTTT. It specifies CASSAVGAGAFF.

V gene TRBV18 combines with J gene TRBJ1-2; tentatively, D is TRBD1 (5 bases). Germline CDR1 reads KGHSH; CDR2 reads LQKENI. V dropped 6 bases and J dropped 2 bases, with 10 bases sitting between them. This CDR3 spans 13 amino acids. The CDR3 spells CASSLQENYGYTF. CDR3 coding DNA: TGTGCCAGCTCGCTACAGGAAAACTATGGCTACACCTTC.

V usage is TRBV28 and J usage is TRBJ2-6; D gene uncertain. This CDR3 region has 17 residues. Trimming stripped 3 bases from V and 0 bases from J, with 12 bases between. Germline V gene lookup returns CDR1 MDHEN and CDR2 SYDVKM. This CDR3 is CASSFQRRPSGANVLTF. The CDR3 bases are TGTGCCAGCAGTTTCCAGCGCCGGCCCTCTGGGGCCAACGTCCTGACTTTC.

This clone was detected once. The rearrangement joins TRBV30 to TRBJ2-7; tentative D call: TRBD2 (7 bases). V was shortened by 4 bases and J by 2 bases, with 15 bases between the two germline ends. This CDR3 contains 14 residues. From germline, CDR1 is GTSNPN and CDR2 SVGIG (reference sequence). CDR3 DNA sequence: TGTGCCTGGACCCGCCGGGGGGCGACCTACGAGCAGTACTTC. Translated, it gives CAWTRRGATYEQYF.

The chain has TRBV30 and TRBJ2-5; the D gene is possibly TRBD2 (5 bases). The CDR3 consists of 15 residues. The germline V gene has CDR1 GTSNPN and CDR2 SVGIG (reference sequence). The V end was cut by 0 bases, the J end by 5 bases, with 16 bases between. The CDR3 loop reads CAWSVSVGEFETQYF. The CDR3, as DNA: TGTGCCTGGAGTGTTTCAGTGGGAGAATTTGAGACCCAGTACTTC. The whole variable domain, remainder taken from reference TRBV30 and TRBJ2-5, is SQTIHQWPATLVQPVGSPLSLECTVEGTSNPNLYWYRQAAGRGLQLLFYSVGIGQISSEVPQNLSASRPQDRQFILSSKKLLLSDSGFYLCAWSVSVGEFETQYFGPGTRLLVL.

The J gene is TRBJ2-3, the V gene TRBV6-6; 11 nucleotides agree with TRBD2. The CDR3 totals 15 residues. Germline V gives CDR1 MNHNY, CDR2 SVGAGI (reference sequence). Trimming removed 6 bases from V and 1 base from J; junction bases left unmatched: 3. The CDR3 bases are TGTGCCAGCAGCTCGACTAGCGGGGGCACAGATACGCAGTATTTT. This codes for CASSSTSGGTDTQYF.

The chain employs TRBV9 and TRBJ2-1; 7 nucleotides align to TRBD1. Germline trimming cut 3 bases from V and 7 bases from J; bases unmatched to any gene: 7. There are 14 residues in the CDR3. Per germline, CDR1 SGDLS and CDR2 YYNGEE. Here the CDR3 DNA reads TGTGCCAGCAGCGGAGGGGGCGCGGAGAATGAGCAGTTCTTC. It encodes CASSGGGAENEQFF. The full variable domain, in which reference TRBV9 and TRBJ2-1 provide the parts outside the CDR3, is DSGVTQTPKHLITATGQRVTLRCSPRSGDLSVYWYQQSLDQGLQFLIQYYNGEERAKGNILERFSAQQFPDLHSELNLSSLELGDSALYFCASSGGGAENEQFFGPGTRLTVL.

V gene TRBV28 combines with J gene TRBJ2-5; 7 bases fit TRBD2. J gave up 1 base and V 3 bases, and 8 bases lay outside the gene matches. The CDR3 runs 16 residues. From germline, CDR1 is MDHEN and CDR2 SYDVKM. This CDR3 reads CASSFLRGGFQETQYF. The CDR3 bases are TGTGCCAGCAGTTTTCTCCGGGGAGGGTTCCAAGAGACCCAGTACTTC.

This chain links TRBV29-1 with TRBJ2-7; D is undetermined. The length of the CDR3 is 11 residues. V was shortened by 6 bases and J by 4 bases, with 10 bases between the two germline ends. Germline CDR1 reads SQVTM; CDR2 reads ANQGSEA. The CDR3 protein is CSVLRGYEQYF. The CDR3 DNA reads as TGCAGCGTGCTACGAGGATACGAGCAGTACTTC.

V and J are TRBV21-1 and TRBJ2-7; the table's TRBD1 call for D was not verified on the DNA. TRBV21-1 is a documented pseudogene. This CDR3 is built from 18 residues. The CDR3 is CASSKSPTTGRVYDEQYF. The CDR3 coding sequence is TGTGCCAGCAGCAAAAGCCCAACGACAGGAAGGGTTTACGACGAGCAGTACTTC.